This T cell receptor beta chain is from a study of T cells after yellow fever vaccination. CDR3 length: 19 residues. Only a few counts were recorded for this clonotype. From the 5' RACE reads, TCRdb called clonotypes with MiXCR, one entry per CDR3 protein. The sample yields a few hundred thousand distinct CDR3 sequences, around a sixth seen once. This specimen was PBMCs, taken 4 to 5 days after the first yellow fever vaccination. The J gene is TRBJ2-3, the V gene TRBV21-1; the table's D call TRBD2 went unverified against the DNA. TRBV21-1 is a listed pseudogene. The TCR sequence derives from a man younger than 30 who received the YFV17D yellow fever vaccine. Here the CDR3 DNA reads TGTGCCAGCAGCAAAAATGAAGGGACGACTAGCGGGGGGGCAGATACGCAGTATTTT. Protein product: CASSKNEGTTSGGADTQYF.